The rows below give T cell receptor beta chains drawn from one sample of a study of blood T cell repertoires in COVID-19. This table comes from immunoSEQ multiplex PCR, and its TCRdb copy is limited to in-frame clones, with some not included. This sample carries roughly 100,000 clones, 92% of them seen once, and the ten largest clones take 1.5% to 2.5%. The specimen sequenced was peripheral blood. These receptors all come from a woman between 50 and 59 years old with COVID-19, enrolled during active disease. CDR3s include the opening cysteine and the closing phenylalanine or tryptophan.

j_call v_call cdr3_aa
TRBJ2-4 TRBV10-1 CASSPSGTNIQYF
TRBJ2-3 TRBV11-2 CASSLGRQGNTDTQYF
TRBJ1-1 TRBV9 CASSPRTGGNSEAFF
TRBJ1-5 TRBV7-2 CASSFGRGSQPQHF
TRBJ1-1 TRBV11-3 CASSLEWGRGQYGKTEAFF
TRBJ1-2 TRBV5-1 CASSWMSGSYGYTF
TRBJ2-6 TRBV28 CASSSGVGVNVLTF
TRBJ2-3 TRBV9 CASSVDAELTDTQYF
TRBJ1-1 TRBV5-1 CASRSGVVGTEAFF
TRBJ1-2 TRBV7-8 CASSSGLNLNYGYTF
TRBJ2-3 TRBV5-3 CARSRGQGGGDTQYF
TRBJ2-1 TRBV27 CASSSPSGTGVNEQFF
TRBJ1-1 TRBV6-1 CASSELGPNTEAFF
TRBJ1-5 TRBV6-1 CASSEFTGFQPQHF
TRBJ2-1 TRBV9 CASSVSNSGWDEQFF
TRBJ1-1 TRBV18 CASSPGQGALTEAFF
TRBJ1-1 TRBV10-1 CASSDYLRGGGNTEAFF
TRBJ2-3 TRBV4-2 CASSQGTGEGADTQYF
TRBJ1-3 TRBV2 CASSLDRGGNTIYF
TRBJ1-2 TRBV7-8 CASTPGGLSVPSGYTF
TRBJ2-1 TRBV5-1 CASSYRGGSYNEQFF
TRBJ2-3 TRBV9 CASSGYGTSEIDTQYF
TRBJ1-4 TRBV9 CASSVVPHGPNEKLFF
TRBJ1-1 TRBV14 CASSDRGRRTTEAFF
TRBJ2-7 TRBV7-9 CASSLLAGGPYEQYF